This record covers a single T cell receptor (beta chain). The entry originates in a study of blood T cell repertoires in COVID-19. Study processing details: By means of reference gene primer amplification, nucleated cell counts were estimated. The repertoire was sequenced with immunoSEQ multiplex PCR; TCRdb's copy has only in-frame clones and lacks some. V, J and clone size are those of that table, while D and trimming were read from the DNA. The sample consists of about 180,000 clones, approximately 80% of them appearing once. Trimming took 3 bases from V and 4 from J, leaving 13 bases between them. The length of the CDR3 is 14 residues. From germline, CDR1 is MNHEY and CDR2 SMNVEV (reference sequence).

This chain links TRBV27 with TRBJ2-7; D is possibly TRBD2 (6 bases). The sequence came from a man between 60 and 70 years old who had been exposed to COVID-19. Sequenced sample: PBMCs or T cells enriched from blood (not recorded which). This CDR3 reads CASSLWGERYEQYF. The CDR3 nucleotides read TGTGCCAGCAGTTTGTGGGGGGAAAGGTACGAGCAGTACTTC.